The clone carrying this T cell receptor (beta chain) is a singleton in its sample. Its cognate antigen is unknown. This sample is part of a study of T cells after posttransplantation cyclophosphamide. Broader study findings: TRB overlap between skin or GI tissue T cells and blood was limited. TRB clonality was highly associated with recipient CMV seropositivity and reactivation.

The assay was immunoSEQ multiplex PCR, and TCRdb's table has in-frame clones only and misses some. The repertoire holds approximately 15,000 clones, with 94% as singletons. The naive gate required viable CD3+CD4+ or CD3+CD8+ cells with CCR7+CD45RA+CD45RO-CD95-CD27+CD28+ phenotype. The germline V and J ends were trimmed by 5 bases and 0 bases, with 10 bases remaining between them. CDR1 and CDR2 from the germline V gene are SGHVS and FNYEAQ. This CDR3 contains 14 residues. Sequencing input: naive CD4+ T cells sorted from blood. The receptor's source is a woman aged 50 to 60 in good health and a related stem cell transplant donor. The chain joins TRBV7-6 to TRBJ1-1; possible D gene TRBD1, 5 bases. CDR3 in amino acids: CASSPTAMNTEAFF. The CDR3 nucleotides read TGTGCCAGCAGCCCGACAGCGATGAACACTGAAGCTTTCTTT. The full variable domain, with the rest looked up from reference TRBV7-6 and TRBJ1-1, is GAGVSQSPRYKVTKRGQDVALRCDPISGHVSLYWYRQALGQGPEFLTYFNYEAQQDKSGLPNDRFSAERPEGSISTLTIQRTEQRDSAMYRCASSPTAMNTEAFFGQGTRLTVV.